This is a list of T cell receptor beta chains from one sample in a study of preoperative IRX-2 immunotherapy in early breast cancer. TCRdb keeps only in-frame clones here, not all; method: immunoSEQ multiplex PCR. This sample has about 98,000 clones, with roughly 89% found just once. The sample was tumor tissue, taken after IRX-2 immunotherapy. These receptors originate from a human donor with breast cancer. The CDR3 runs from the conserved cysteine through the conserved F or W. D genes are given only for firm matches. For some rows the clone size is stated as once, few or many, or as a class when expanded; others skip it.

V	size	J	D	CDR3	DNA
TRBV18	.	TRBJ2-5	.	CASSPNEGETQYF	TGTGCCAGCTCACCAAACGAGGGGGAGACCCAGTACTTC
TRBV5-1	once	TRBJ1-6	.	CASSLAGQANSPLHF	TGCGCCAGCAGCTTGGCGGGTCAGGCGAATTCACCCCTCCACTTT
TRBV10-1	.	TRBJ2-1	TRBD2	CASSESRAGDRNEQFF	TGCGCCAGCAGTGAGTCTCGAGCGGGAGATCGGAATGAGCAGTTCTTC
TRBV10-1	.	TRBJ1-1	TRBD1	CASSTGTDEAFF	TGCGCCAGCAGTACCGGGACAGATGAAGCTTTCTTT
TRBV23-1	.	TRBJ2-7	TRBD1	CASSPGTAYEQYF	TGCGCCAGCAGCCCTGGGACAGCCTACGAGCAGTACTTC
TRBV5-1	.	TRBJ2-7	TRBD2	CASSSGGREKHEQYF	TGCGCCAGCAGCTCGGGGGGTAGGGAGAAGCACGAGCAGTACTTC
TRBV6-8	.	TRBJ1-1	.	CASSYSRTNTEAFF	TGTGCCAGCAGTTACTCGAGAACCAACACTGAAGCTTTCTTT
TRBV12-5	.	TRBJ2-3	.	CASGLGFSSFGTDTQYF	TGTGCTAGTGGTTTAGGTTTTAGTTCCTTCGGCACAGATACGCAGTATTTT
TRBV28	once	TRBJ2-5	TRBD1	CASSFYRGWQETQYF	TGTGCCAGCAGTTTTTACAGGGGGTGGCAAGAGACCCAGTACTTC
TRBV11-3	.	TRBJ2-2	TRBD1	CASSLVGQEVGELFF	TGTGCCAGCAGCCTAGTAGGACAGGAGGTCGGGGAGCTGTTTTTT
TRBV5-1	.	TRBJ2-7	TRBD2	CASSLFAGASSYEQYF	TGCGCCAGCAGCTTGTTCGCGGGAGCGAGCTCCTACGAGCAGTACTTC
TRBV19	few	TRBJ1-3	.	CASSRSSYSGNTIYF	TGTGCCAGTAGTCGCAGTTCCTACTCTGGAAACACCATATATTTT
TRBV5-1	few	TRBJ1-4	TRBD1	CASSQTGTATNEKLFF	TGCGCCAGCAGCCAGACAGGGACCGCAACTAATGAAAAACTGTTTTTT
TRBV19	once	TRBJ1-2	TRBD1	CASTPRGRGRVENGYTF	TGTGCCAGTACCCCCCGGGGCAGGGGGCGAGTTGAGAATGGCTACACCTTC
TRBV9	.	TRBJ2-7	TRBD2	CASSHGLAENYEQYF	TGTGCCAGCAGCCATGGACTAGCGGAAAACTACGAGCAGTACTTC
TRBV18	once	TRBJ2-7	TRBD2	CASSPTSAYEQYF	TGTGCCAGCTCACCTACTAGCGCCTACGAGCAGTACTTC
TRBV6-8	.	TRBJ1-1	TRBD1	CASSRASGQPNTEAFF	TGTGCCAGCAGCCGTGCTTCGGGACAGCCCAACACTGAAGCTTTCTTT
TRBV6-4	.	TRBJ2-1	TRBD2	CASRTDSGSSSSYNEQFF	TGTGCCAGCAGAACAGACAGCGGGAGCTCCAGCTCCTACAATGAGCAGTTCTTC
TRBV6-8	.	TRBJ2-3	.	CASRKGGAGTDTQYF	TGTGCCAGCAGAAAGGGGGGAGCCGGTACAGATACGCAGTATTTT
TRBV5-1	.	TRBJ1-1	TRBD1	CASSLTTGGLNTEAFF	TGCGCCAGCAGCCTCACTACAGGGGGATTGAACACTGAAGCTTTCTTT
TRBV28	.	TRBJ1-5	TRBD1	CASIETGTGGDQPQHF	TGTGCCAGCATCGAAACCGGGACAGGGGGGGATCAGCCCCAGCATTTT
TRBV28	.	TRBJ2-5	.	CASSSPTGTETQYF	TGTGCCAGCAGCTCCCCTACAGGGACAGAGACCCAGTACTTC
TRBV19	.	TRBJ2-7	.	CASRLTGYSYEQYF	TGTGCCAGTAGGCTTACAGGGTACTCCTACGAGCAGTACTTC
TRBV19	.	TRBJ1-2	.	CASSIPQGLYGYTF	TGTGCCAGTAGTATCCCTCAGGGGCTCTATGGCTACACCTTC
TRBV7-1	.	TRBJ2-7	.	CASSSQGSYEQYF	TGTGCCAGCAGCTCTCAGGGTTCCTACGAGCAGTACTTC
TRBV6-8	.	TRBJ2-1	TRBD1	CAICPSGQGVNEQFF	TGTGCCATCTGTCCGTCGGGACAGGGTGTCAATGAGCAGTTCTTC
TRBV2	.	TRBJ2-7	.	CASSDRWGEQYF	TGTGCCAGCAGTGACAGGTGGGGGGAGCAGTACTTC
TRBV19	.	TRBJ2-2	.	CASSIADLWGELFF	TGTGCCAGTAGTATAGCCGACCTCTGGGGGGAGCTGTTTTTT
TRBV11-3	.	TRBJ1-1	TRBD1	CASSLGAGTAYTEAFF	TGTGCCAGCAGCTTAGGGGCCGGGACAGCCTACACTGAAGCTTTCTTT
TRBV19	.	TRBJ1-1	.	CASSAGQSNTEAFF	TGTGCCAGTAGTGCGGGACAATCGAACACTGAAGCTTTCTTT
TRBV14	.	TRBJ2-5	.	CASSQGRRETQYF	TGTGCCAGCAGCCAAGGACGACGGGAGACCCAGTACTTC
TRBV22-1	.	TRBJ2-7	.	CASMRLASYEQYF	TGTGCCAGCATGAGACTCGCCTCCTACGAGCAGTACTTC
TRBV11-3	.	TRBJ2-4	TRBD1	CASSLRTGARTLQYF	TGTGCCAGCAGCTTAAGGACAGGGGCCCGAACCCTTCAGTACTTC
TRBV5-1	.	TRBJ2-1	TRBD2	CASNHPGLAGGGNEQFF	TGCGCCAGCAACCACCCGGGACTAGCGGGAGGCGGCAATGAGCAGTTCTTC
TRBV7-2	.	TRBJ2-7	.	CASSQEGPLEQYF	TGTGCCAGCAGCCAGGAAGGCCCTCTCGAGCAGTACTTC
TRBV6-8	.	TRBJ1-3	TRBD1	CASSQGGKGNTIYF	TGTGCCAGCAGTCAAGGGGGCAAGGGAAACACCATATATTTT
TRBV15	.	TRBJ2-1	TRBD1	CATRSDRVRNEQFF	TGTGCCACGCGATCGGACAGGGTCAGGAATGAGCAGTTCTTC